The clone carrying this TCR beta chain was detected many times. V lost 8 bases and J 6 bases, leaving 10 bases between the germline ends. The CDR3 runs 11 residues. Germline lookup yields CDR1 SGHNT and CDR2 YENEEA. Amplified TCR beta CDR3 regions derived from RNA transcripts. The TCR CDR3 first-round RT-PCR relied on the HTBI primer set. MiXCR, run by TCRdb on the multiplex PCR reads, gives a single entry per CDR3 protein. The sample lists 300,000 to 450,000 distinct CDR3 sequences, about 15% seen once, with approximately 10% in the top ten. This specimen comes from a study of T cells in Graves' hyperthyroidism and ophthalmopathy. Clinical symptoms, serum thyroxine and TRAb, thyroid ultrasound and orbital computed tomography together formed the diagnostic basis.

This clonotype was obtained from a woman between 55 and 75 years old with Graves' hyperthyroidism. V gene TRBV11-3 combines with J gene TRBJ2-5; possible D gene TRBD2, 5 bases. Sequences were obtained from blood. This chain's CDR3 is CASFHGKTQYF. The CDR3 coding sequence is TGTGCCAGCTTCCACGGGAAGACCCAGTACTTC.